This TCR beta chain was recovered during a study of beta chain features in type 1 diabetes. About the study: The patient and healthy donor groups were comparable for age, gender and cell yields.

The collection from each donor was one heparinised blood draw averaging roughly 0.12 L. Trimming cost V 5 bases and J 13 bases; bases outside gene matches: 9. This CDR3 is 14 amino acids long. Germline-derived CDR1 and CDR2 are SGHTA and FQGNSA. Comments on this clone: Its cognate antigen is unknown.

Study-level points and caveats: A moderate, significant TCRB CDR3 shortening appeared in type 1 diabetes across four CD4+ subsets. Junctions at VDJ sites from type 1 diabetes patients had fewer insertions and more deletions.

The investigators reverse transcribed all of the isolated RNA, so they sequenced expressed TCRB transcripts. Naive, central memory and regulatory T cell samples produced a mean of about 3.4 million reads. TCRdb's copy holds only in-frame clones and misses some; the assay was immunoSEQ multiplex PCR. This table has 310,000 or so clones, roughly 9% appearing once. Sequencing was done on a sample of central memory CD4+ T cells from blood. The receptor was isolated from a man aged 30 to 45 with type 1 diabetes. V gene TRBV7-2 combines with J gene TRBJ2-5, with 14 positions matching TRBD2. CDR3 bases: TGTGCCAGCAGCATCGGGACTAGCGGGAGCATAGGGTACTTC. It yields the protein CASSIGTSGSIGYF.